This T cell receptor (beta chain) was recorded in a study of shared clonotypes between healthy human individuals (dated by TCRdb to the early 2020s). For the study in its entirety: The cohort comprised two women and three men aged 18 to 49 years. Per donor, leukapheresis produced somewhere between about 0.94 and 10 billion PBMCs. Blood TCR repertoires of several healthy adults were deeply sequenced to estimate repertoire size and the extent of clonotype sharing between individuals. Per donor, three plates each were used for CD4 naive and CD4 memory, two for CD8 naive, and one for CD8 memory. Libraries were prepared and TCR repertoires were sequenced by different laboratories using diverse techniques, in order to increase sequencing depth and limit assay-specific biases. General findings and caveats noted by the study authors: About 5% of naive CD4, 3.5% of naive CD8, around 2.3% of memory CD4, and 0.35% to 0.5% of memory CD8 clonotypes were shared across a few donors. The small number of donors limited the genetic and exposure-history diversity represented. Sampling was restricted to blood, and TCR repertoires in tissue are likely to differ from TCR repertoires in blood. Pairwise subsampling led to the expectation that sequencing depth would affect the degree of clonotype sharing among donors. Compared with non-shared clonotypes, clonotypes shared by all four sorted-subset donors had higher generation probabilities. Incomplete sequencing was indicated by rarefaction of sorted-subset datasets, despite the large sequencing depth. Naive subsets generally had larger estimated clonotype richness than memory subsets.

TCR CDR3 regions were amplified from genomic DNA by multiplex PCR using the deep immunoSEQ assay. Extracted genomic DNA from each cell subset was distributed evenly across all wells of several immunoSEQ 96-well plates, and each plate was treated as a replicate. For sorted subsets, each replicate PCR was loaded with approximately 200 ng genomic DNA, equivalent to about 30,000 T cell genomes. Purified libraries were measured with a Qubit 3.0 fluorometer, size-checked on a Bioanalyzer 2100, and measured again with the KAPA Library Quantification kit. Every immunoSEQ 96-well plate was sequenced on a dedicated single-read 150-cycle Illumina NextSeq 550 flow cell. From the authors' description of their analysis: Because the immunoSEQ output included only junctional sequences and no quality scores, the filtering could not be the same as the filtering used for full-length reads. Sequences were annotated with PyIR, a Python wrapper for IgBLAST v1.9, using IMGT germline references to assign V/J genes and CDR3. Reads were removed for weak V/J assignments (E-value above 1e-6), missing CDR3, stop codons, out-of-frame junctions, or ambiguous translated residues. V3J clonotypes were defined as sequences sharing an identical inferred V gene, J gene, and CDR3 amino acid sequence. The percentage overlap between two repertoires was calculated by dividing the number of shared unique clonotypes by the size of the smaller repertoire. Repertoire richness was assessed with RTK rarefaction, the Chao1 estimator, and Recon v2.1 estimates of unobserved clonotypes. OLGA was used to compute generation probabilities for all TCRbeta clonotypes that the gDNA method yielded from several donors. What TCRdb holds here is the immuneACCESS table cut down to in-frame rearrangements. Part of the clones is not present; checked against another copy, under half of the missing clones reflect an unresolved V gene, and the others are unexplained. V and J calls and clone size are given by that table; D and trimming were obtained from the DNA. The sample yields roughly 640,000 clones; 97% were counted once. 0.057% of the sample belongs to the ten largest clones.

Healthy HIV-negative adults with no recently reported acute infections or vaccinations were included as donors. Only Caucasian adults living in Nashville, Tennessee, USA were represented among the donors. CD4+ T cells were enriched through magnetic negative selection, after which naive cells were positively selected on CD45RA and the remaining negative fraction served as the memory subset. Blood was obtained by leukapheresis, after which PBMCs were separated by Ficoll-Histopaque density gradient centrifugation and cryopreserved in liquid nitrogen vapor phase. Analytical flow cytometry was used to check the purity and quantity of each magnetically sorted T cell population. Each sorted fraction had its genomic DNA isolated and then quantified by UV absorbance on a Nanodrop 2000c. Trimming leaves V shorter by 2 bases and J shorter by 8 bases, with the junction holding 7 bases beyond the gene matches. According to the germline V gene, CDR1 reads KGHSH and CDR2 reads LQKENI. From the cysteine up to the phenylalanine, the CDR3 has a length of 15 residues. Kept here is only the CDR3 DNA, which spans 45 bases and is read in frame from base 1.

This clone is a singleton in its sample. Its antigen remains undetermined. The sample holds no much larger clone one base away, and base qualities are not on file. Sequencing was done on a sample of naive CD4+ T cells sorted from blood. Explained via the paper, the cell subset or site label denotes: CD45RA+ positively selected. The sequence is built from TRBV18 and TRBJ1-4, and 8 bases in between align with TRBD1. This TCR was sampled from a woman in her thirties in good health. This receptor has the CDR3 CASSPSWTGTEKLFF. The DNA reads as follows: TGTGCCAGCTCACCATCCTGGACAGGGACCGAAAAACTGTTTTTT.